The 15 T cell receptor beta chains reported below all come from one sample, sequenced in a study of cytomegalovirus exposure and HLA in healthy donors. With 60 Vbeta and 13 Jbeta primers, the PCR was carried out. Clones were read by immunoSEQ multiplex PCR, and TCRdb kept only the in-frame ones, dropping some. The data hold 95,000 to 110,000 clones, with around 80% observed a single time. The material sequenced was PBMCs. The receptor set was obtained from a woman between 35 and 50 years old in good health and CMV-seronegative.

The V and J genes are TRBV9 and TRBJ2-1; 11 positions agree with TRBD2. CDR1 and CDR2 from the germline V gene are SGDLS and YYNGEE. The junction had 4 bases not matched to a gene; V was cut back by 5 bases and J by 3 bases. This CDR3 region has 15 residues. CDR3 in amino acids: CASSSGLAVYNEQFF. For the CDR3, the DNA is TGTGCCAGCAGTTCGGGACTAGCGGTCTACAATGAGCAGTTCTTC.

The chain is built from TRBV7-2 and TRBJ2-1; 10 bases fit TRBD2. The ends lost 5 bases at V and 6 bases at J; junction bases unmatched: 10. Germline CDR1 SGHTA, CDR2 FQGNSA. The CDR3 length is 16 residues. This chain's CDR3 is CASSPLNSGGPNEQFF. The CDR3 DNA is TGTGCCAGCAGCCCTCTGAATAGCGGGGGGCCCAATGAGCAGTTCTTC.

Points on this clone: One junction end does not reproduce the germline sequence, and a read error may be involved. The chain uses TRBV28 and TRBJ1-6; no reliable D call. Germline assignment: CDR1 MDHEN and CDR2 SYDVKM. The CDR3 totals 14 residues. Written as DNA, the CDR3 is TGTGCCAGCAGCCCCGACTCCCATAATTCACCCCTCCACTTT. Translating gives CASSPDSHNSPLHF.

The CDR3 loop is CASKGGFGEKLFF. CDR3 nucleotide sequence: TGTGCCAGCAAGGGCGGGTTTGGGGAAAAACTGTTTTTT. V gene TRBV2 combines with J gene TRBJ1-4, with no clear D. The CDR3 runs to 13 residues. Deletions cut 7 bases from V and 8 bases from J, with 14 bases between. The germline gives CDR1 SNHLY, CDR2 FYNNEI.

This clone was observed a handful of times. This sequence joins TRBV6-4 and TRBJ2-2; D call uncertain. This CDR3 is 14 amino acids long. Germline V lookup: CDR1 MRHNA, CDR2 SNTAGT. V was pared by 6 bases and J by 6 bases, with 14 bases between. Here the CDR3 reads CASSPQVSAGELFF. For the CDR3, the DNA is TGTGCCAGCAGCCCACAAGTAAGCGCCGGGGAGCTGTTTTTT.

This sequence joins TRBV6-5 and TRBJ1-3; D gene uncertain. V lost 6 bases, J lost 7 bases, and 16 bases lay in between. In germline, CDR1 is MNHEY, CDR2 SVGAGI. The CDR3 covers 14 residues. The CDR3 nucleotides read TGTGCCAGCAGCCAAGCGGCCGGGTGGAACACCATATATTTT. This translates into CASSQAAGWNTIYF.

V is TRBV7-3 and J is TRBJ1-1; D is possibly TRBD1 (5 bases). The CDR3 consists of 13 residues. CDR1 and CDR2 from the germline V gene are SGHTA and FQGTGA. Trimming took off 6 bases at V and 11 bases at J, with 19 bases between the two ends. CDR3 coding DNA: TGTGCCAGCAGTTTTCAGGGAGGGCAGAGGGCTTTCTTT. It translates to CASSFQGGQRAFF. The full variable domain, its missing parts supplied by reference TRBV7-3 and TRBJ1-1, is GAGVSQTPSNKVTEKGKYVELRCDPISGHTALYWYRQSLGQGPEFLIYFQGTGAADDSGLPNDRFFAVRPEGSVSTLKIQRTERGDSAVYLCASSFQGGQRAFFGQGTRLTVV.

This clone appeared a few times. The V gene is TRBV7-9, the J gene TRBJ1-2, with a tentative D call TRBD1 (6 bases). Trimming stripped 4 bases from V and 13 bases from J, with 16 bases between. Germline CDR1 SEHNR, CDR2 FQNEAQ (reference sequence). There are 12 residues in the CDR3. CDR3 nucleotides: TGTGCCAGCAGCTCCCGGGACAAGGGGTGCACCTTC. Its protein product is CASSSRDKGCTF.

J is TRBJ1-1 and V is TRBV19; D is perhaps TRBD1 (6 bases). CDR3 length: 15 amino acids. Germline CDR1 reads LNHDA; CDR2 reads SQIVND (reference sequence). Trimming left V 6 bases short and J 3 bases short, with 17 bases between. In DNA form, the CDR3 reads TGTGCCAGTAGCATTGGGGGGGGGCCGGACACTGAAGCTTTCTTT. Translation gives CASSIGGGPDTEAFF.

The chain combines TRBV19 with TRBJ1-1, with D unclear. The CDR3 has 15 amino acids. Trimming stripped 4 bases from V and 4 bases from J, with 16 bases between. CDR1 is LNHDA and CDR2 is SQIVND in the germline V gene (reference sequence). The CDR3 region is CASSTLGLSGTEAFF. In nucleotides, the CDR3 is TGTGCCAGTAGTACACTCGGGCTCAGCGGCACTGAAGCTTTCTTT.

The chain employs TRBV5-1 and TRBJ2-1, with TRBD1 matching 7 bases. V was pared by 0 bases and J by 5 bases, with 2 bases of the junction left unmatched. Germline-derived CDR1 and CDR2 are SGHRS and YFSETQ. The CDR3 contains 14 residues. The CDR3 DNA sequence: TGCGCCAGCAGCTTGGGGGACAGAAACAATGAGCAGTTCTTC. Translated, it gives CASSLGDRNNEQFF.

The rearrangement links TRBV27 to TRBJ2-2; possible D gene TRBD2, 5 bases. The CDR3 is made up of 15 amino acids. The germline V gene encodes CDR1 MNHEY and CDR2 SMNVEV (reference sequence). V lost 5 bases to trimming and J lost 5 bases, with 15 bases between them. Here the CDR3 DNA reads TGTGCCAGCAGTAAGCTAGCTGAGTGGACCGGGGAGCTGTTTTTT. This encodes CASSKLAEWTGELFF.

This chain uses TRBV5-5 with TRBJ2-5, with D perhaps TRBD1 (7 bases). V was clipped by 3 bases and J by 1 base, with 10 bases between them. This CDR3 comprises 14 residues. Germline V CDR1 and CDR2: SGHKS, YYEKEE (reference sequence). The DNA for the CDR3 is TGTGCCAGCAGCTGGGGGGACAGCCAAGAGACCCAGTACTTC. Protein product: CASSWGDSQETQYF.

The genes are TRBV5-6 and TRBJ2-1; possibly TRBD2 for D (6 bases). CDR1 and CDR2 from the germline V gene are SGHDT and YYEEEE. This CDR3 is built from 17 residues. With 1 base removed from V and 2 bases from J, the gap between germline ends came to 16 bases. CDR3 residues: CASSLLGYGGTYNEQFF. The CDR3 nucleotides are TGTGCCAGCAGCTTGCTTGGCTACGGGGGTACCTACAATGAGCAGTTCTTC.

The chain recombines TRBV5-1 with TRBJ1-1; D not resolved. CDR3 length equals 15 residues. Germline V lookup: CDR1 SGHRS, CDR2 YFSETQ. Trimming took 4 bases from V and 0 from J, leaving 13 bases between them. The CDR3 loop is CASSVMGDMNTEAFF. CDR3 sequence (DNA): TGCGCCAGCAGCGTCATGGGAGATATGAACACTGAAGCTTTCTTT.